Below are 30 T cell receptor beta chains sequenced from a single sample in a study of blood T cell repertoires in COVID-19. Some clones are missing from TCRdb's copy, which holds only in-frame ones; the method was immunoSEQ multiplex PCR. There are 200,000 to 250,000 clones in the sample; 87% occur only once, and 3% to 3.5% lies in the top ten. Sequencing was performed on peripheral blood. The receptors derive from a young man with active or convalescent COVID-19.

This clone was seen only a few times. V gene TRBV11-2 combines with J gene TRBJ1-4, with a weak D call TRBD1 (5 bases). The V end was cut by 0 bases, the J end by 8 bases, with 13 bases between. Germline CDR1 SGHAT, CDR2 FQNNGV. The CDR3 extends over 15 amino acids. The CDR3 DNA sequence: TGTGCCAGCAGCTTAGATAGGGCAGGGCCAGAAAAACTGTTTTTT. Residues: CASSLDRAGPEKLFF.

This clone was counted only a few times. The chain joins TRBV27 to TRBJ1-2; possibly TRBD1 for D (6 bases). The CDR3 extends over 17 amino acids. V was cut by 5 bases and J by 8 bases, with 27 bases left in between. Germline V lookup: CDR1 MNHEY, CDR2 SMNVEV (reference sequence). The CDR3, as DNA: TGTGCCAGCAGTCCTATCACTGGGGGCTCCCGGATATCGGGCTACACCTTC. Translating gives CASSPITGGSRISGYTF.

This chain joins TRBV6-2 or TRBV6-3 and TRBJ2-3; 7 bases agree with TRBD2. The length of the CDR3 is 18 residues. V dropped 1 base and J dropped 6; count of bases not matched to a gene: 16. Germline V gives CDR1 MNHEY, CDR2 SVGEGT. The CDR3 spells CASSYFSTGGGSFDTQYF. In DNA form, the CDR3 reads TGTGCCAGCAGTTACTTCTCCACGGGGGGAGGCTCATTTGATACGCAGTATTTT.

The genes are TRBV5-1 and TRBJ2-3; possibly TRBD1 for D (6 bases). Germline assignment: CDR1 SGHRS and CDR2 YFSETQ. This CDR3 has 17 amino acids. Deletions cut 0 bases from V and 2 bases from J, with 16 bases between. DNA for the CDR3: TGCGCCAGCAGCTTGGCCCCGGGACACCTACTCACAGATACGCAGTATTTT. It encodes CASSLAPGHLLTDTQYF.

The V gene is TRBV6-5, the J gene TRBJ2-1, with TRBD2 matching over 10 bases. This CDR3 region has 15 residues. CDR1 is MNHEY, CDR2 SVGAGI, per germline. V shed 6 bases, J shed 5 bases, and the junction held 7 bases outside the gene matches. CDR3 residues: CASRGSGGAHNEQFF. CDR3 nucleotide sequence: TGTGCCAGCAGAGGAAGCGGGGGGGCCCACAATGAGCAGTTCTTC.

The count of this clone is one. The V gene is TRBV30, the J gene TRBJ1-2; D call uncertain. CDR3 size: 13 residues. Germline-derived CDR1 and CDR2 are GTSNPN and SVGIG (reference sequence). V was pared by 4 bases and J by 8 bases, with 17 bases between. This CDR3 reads CAWTWSGARGYTF. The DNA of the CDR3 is TGTGCCTGGACCTGGTCAGGTGCAAGGGGCTACACCTTC. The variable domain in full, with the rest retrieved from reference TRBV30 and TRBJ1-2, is SQTIHQWPATLVQPVGSPLSLECTVEGTSNPNLYWYRQAAGRGLQLLFYSVGIGQISSEVPQNLSASRPQDRQFILSSKKLLLSDSGFYLCAWTWSGARGYTFGSGTRLTVV.

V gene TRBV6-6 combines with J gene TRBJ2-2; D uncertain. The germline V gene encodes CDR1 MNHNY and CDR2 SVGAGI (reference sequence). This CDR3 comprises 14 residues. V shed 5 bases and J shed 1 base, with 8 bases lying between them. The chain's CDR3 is CASSRTGNTGELFF. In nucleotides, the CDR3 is TGTGCCAGCAGTCGGACGGGGAACACCGGGGAGCTGTTTTTT.

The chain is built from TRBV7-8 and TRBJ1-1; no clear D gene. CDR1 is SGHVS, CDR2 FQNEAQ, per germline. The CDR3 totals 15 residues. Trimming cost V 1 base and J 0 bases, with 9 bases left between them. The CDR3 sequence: CASSLVEGLNTEAFF. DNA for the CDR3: TGTGCCAGCAGCTTAGTTGAGGGATTGAACACTGAAGCTTTCTTT.

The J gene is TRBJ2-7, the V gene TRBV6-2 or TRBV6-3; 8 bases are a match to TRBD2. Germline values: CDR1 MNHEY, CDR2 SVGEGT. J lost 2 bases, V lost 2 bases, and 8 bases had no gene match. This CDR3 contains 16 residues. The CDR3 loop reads CASSYRGAGAPYEQYF. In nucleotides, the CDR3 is TGTGCCAGCAGTTACAGGGGAGCGGGAGCCCCCTACGAGCAGTACTTC.

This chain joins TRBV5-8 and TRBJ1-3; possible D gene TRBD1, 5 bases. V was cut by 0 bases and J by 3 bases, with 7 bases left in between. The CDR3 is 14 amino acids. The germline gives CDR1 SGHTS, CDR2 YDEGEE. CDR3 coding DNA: TGTGCCAGCAGCTTGGTGCAGGGTGGAAACACCATATATTTT. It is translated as CASSLVQGGNTIYF.

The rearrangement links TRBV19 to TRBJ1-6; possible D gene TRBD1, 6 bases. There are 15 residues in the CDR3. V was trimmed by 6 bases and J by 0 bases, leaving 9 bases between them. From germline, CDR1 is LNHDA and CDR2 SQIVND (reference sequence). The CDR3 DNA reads TGTGCCAGTAGCCAACAGGGCTCCTATAATTCACCCCTCCACTTT. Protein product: CASSQQGSYNSPLHF.

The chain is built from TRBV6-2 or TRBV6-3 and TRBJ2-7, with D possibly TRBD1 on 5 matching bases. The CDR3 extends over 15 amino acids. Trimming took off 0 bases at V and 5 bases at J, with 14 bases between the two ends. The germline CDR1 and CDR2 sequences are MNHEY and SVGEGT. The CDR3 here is CASSYSNIRAHEQYF. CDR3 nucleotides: TGTGCCAGCAGTTACTCGAATATCAGGGCCCACGAGCAGTACTTC.

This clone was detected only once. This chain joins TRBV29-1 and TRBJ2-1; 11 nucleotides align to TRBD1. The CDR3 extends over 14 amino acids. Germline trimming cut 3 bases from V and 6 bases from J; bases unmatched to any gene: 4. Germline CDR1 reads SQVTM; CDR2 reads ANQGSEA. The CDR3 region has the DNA TGCAGCGTTGAGGGAGGACAGGGGGCCAATGAGCAGTTCTTC. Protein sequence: CSVEGGQGANEQFF.

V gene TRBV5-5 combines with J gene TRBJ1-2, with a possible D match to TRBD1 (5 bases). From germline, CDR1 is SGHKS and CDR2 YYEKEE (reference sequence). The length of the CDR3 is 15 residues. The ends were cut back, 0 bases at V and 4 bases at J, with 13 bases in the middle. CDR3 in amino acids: CASSLVSGLGYGYTF. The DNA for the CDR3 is TGTGCCAGCAGCTTGGTGTCAGGGCTTGGCTATGGCTACACCTTC. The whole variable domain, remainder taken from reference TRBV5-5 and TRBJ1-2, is DAGVTQSPTHLIKTRGQQVTLRCSPISGHKSVSWYQQVLGQGPQFIFQYYEKEERGRGNFPDRFSARQFPNYSSELNVNALLLGDSALYLCASSLVSGLGYGYTFGSGTRLTVV.

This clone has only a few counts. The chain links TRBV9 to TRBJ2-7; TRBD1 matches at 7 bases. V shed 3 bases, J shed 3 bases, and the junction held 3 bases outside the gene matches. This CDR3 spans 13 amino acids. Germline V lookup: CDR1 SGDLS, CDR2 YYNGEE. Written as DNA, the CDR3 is TGTGCCAGCAGCGAAACAGGGGACTACGAGCAGTACTTC. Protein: CASSETGDYEQYF.

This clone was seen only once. DNA for the CDR3: TGTGCCAGCAGCTTAGGGGACAGTAAAACGAAAGAGACCCAGTACTTC. Amino acid sequence: CASSLGDSKTKETQYF. V usage is TRBV7-9 and J usage is TRBJ2-5; TRBD1 aligns across 7 bases. V was pared by 1 base and J by 3 bases, with 8 bases of the junction left unmatched. In germline, CDR1 is SEHNR, CDR2 FQNEAQ (reference sequence). CDR3 size: 16 residues.

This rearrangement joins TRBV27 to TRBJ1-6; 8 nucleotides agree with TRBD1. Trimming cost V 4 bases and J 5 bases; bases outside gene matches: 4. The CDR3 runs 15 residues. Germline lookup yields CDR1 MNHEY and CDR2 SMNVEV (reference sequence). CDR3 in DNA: TGTGCCAGCAGTTCCCGACAGGGGAATAATTCACCCCTCCACTTT. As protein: CASSSRQGNNSPLHF.

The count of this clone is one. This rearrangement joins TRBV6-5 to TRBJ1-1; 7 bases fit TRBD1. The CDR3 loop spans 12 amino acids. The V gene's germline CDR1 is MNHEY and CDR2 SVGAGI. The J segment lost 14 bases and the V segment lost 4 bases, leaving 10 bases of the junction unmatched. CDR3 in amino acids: CASSSPGGLGFF. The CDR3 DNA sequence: TGTGCCAGCAGTTCCCCAGGGGGGTTAGGATTCTTT.

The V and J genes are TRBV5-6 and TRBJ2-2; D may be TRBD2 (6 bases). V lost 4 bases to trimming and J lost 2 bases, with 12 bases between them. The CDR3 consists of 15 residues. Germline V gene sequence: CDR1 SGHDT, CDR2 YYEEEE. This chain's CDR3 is CASSLRDFNTGELFF. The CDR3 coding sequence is TGTGCCAGCAGCCTAAGGGACTTTAACACCGGGGAGCTGTTTTTT.

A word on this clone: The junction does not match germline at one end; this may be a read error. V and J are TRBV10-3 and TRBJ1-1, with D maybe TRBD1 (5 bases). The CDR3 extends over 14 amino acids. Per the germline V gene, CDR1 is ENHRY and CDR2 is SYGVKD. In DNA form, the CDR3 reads TGTGCCCTCAGGGATCCCCGGGGTCCCGATGAAGCTTTCTTT. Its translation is CALRDPRGPDEAFF.

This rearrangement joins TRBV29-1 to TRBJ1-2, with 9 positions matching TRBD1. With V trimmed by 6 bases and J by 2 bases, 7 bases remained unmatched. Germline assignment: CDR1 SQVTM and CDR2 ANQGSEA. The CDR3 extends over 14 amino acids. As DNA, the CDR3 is TGCAGCGTAGAACAGGGGGCAGGGAACTATGGCTACACCTTC. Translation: CSVEQGAGNYGYTF.

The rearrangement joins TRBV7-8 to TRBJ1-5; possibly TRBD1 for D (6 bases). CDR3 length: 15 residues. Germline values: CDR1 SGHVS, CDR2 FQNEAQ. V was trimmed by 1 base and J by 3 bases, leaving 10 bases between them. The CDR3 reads CASSLVGQFNQPQHF. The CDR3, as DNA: TGTGCCAGCAGCTTAGTTGGACAGTTCAATCAGCCCCAGCATTTT.

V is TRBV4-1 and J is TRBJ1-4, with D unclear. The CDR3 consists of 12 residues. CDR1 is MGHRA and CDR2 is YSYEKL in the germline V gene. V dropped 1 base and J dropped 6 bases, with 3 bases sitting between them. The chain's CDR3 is CASSQAYEKLFF. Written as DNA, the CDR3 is TGCGCCAGCAGCCAAGCCTATGAAAAACTGTTTTTT.

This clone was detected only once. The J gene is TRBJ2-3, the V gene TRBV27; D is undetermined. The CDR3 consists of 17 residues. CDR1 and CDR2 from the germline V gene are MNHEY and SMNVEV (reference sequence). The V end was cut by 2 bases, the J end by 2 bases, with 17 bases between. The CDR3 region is CASSLGWRSLATDTQYF. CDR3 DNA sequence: TGTGCCAGCAGTTTAGGGTGGCGGAGTTTAGCCACAGATACGCAGTATTTT.

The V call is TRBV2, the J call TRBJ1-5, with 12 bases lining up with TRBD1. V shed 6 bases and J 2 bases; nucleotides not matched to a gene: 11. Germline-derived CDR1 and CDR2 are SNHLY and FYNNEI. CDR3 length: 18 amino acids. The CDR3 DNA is TGTGCCAGCAGGCCCCCGGGACAGGGGGCGCGTGGCAATCAGCCCCAGCATTTT. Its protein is CASRPPGQGARGNQPQHF.

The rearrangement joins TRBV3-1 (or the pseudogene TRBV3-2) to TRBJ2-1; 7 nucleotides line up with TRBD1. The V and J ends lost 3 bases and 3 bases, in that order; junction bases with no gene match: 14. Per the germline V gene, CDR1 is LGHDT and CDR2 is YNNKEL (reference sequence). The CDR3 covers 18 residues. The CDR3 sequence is CASSHPPGTASFYNEQFF. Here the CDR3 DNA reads TGTGCCAGCAGCCATCCTCCCGGGACAGCGAGTTTCTACAATGAGCAGTTCTTC.

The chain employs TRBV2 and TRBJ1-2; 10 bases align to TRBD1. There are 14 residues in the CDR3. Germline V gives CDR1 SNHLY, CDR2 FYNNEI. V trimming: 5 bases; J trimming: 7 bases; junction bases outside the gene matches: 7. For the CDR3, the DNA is TGTGCCAGCAGTCCGGGACAGGGGATTCGTGGCTACACCTTC. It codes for CASSPGQGIRGYTF. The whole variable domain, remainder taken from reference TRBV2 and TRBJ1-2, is EPEVTQTPSHQVTQMGQEVILRCVPISNHLYFYWYRQILGQKVEFLVSFYNNEISEKSEIFDDQFSVERPDGSNFTLKIRSTKLEDSAMYFCASSPGQGIRGYTFGSGTRLTVV.

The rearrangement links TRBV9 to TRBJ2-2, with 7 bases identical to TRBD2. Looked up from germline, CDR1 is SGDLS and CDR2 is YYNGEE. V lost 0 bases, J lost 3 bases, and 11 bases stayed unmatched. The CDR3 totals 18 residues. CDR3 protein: CASSVATRGGSYTGELFF. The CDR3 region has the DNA TGTGCCAGCAGCGTAGCCACTCGGGGAGGGAGTTACACCGGGGAGCTGTTTTTT.

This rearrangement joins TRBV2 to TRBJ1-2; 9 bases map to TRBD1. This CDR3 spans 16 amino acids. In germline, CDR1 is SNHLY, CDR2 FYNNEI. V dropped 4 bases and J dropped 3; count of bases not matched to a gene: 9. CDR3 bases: TGTGCCAGCAGTGTTTCCAGGACAGGGGATGACTATGGCTACACCTTC. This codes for CASSVSRTGDDYGYTF.

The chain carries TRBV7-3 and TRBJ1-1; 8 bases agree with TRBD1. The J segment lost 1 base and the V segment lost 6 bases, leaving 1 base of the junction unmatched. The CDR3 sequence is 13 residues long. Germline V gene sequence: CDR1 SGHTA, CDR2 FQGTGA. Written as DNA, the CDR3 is TGTGCCAGCAGTCAGGGGGCGAACACTGAAGCTTTCTTT. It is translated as CASSQGANTEAFF.